This TCR beta chain was found in a study of T cell responses to AZD1222 COVID-19 vaccine. On this clone: What it binds is not known.

Findings of the study overall: Spike-specific TCR breadth and depth went up after people got two AZD1222 doses. Nearly half of the spike-specific TCRs reportedly recognize variant regions that carry no mutations. Clonal diversity was possibly underestimated, and white British individuals and females predominated among donors.

The repertoire was sequenced with immunoSEQ multiplex PCR; TCRdb's copy has only in-frame clones and lacks some. The table includes fewer than 200,000 clones, roughly 89% detected once. CDR1 and CDR2 from the germline V gene are SNHLY and FYNNEI. The V and J ends lost 6 bases and 7 bases respectively, with 19 bases between them. CDR3 size: 14 residues. Pooling of second doses given at about 4 or about 12 weeks was done. The rearrangement links TRBV2 to TRBJ2-7; no clear D gene. The TCR was taken from an adult who received the AZD1222 COVID-19 vaccine. The sequences come from peripheral blood, collected 28 days after the second AZD1222 dose. CDR3 region: CASRGTVGRGEQYF. The CDR3, as DNA: TGTGCCAGCAGGGGAACGGTGGGTCGCGGAGAGCAGTACTTC.